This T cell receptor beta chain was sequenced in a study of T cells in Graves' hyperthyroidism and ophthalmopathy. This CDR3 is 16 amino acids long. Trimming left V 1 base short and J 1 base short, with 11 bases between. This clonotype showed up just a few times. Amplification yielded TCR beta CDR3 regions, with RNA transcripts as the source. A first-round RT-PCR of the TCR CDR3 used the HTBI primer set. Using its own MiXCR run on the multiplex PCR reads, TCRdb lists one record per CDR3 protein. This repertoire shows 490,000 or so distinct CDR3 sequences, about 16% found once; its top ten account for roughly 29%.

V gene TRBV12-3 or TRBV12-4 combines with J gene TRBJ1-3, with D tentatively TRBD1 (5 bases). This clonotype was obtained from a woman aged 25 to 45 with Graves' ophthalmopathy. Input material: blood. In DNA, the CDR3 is TGTGCCAGCAGTTTAGGCCAGGGTGCTTCTGGAAACACCATATATTTT. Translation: CASSLGQGASGNTIYF.